This T cell receptor beta chain is drawn from a study of T cell responses to AZD1222 COVID-19 vaccine. Overall study context: Analyses pooled second doses at about 4 or about 12 weeks.

Points from the study as a whole: Distributed over spike, vaccine-associated CD4 TCRs predominated at 160-218 and 743-854. It was only after the peak T cell response that any repertoires were sampled. Epitopes outside B.1.351 and B.1.1.7 mutated regions reportedly drew nearly half of spike TCRs.

Comment on this clone: Its antigen is currently unknown.

Assay used: immunoSEQ multiplex PCR; TCRdb lists only in-frame clones, some missing. The profile shows roughly 100,000 clones, 88% of them singletons. The material was peripheral blood, obtained on day 0 of AZD1222 vaccination. The sequence came from an adult in good health.

The CDR3 DNA reads as TGCGCCAGCAGCCCTTACCCTAGCGGGAGGGCCCCTAATGAGCAGTTCTTC. It encodes CASSPYPSGRAPNEQFF. The chain couples TRBV4-3 to TRBJ2-1; 12 bases match TRBD2. The CDR3 contains 17 residues. Per germline, CDR1 LGHNA and CDR2 YSLEER. Trimming took 4 bases from V and 7 from J; bases not matched to a gene: 11.